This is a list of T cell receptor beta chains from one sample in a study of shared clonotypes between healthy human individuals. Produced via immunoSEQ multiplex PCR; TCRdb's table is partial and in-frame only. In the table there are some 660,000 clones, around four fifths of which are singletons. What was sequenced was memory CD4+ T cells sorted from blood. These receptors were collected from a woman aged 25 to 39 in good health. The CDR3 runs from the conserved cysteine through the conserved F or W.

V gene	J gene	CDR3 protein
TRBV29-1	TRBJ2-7	CSVSGQNYEQYF
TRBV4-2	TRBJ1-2	CASSQESVQIFYGYTF
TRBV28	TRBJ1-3	CASSLYRGQSRSGNTIYF
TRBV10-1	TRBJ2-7	CASSTGTSFYEQYF
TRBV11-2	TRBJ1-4	CASSPLTGIGNEKLFF
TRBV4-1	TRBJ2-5	CASSQDRVLAGAKTQQYF
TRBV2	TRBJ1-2	CASSEGLTLREGSAF
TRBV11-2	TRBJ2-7	CASSFGEDYEQYF
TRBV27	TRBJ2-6	CASSIRVANVLTF
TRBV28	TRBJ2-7	CASRAMSYEQYF
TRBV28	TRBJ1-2	CASSRTTNYGYTF
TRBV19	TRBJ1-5	CASTDLGQGGNQPQHF
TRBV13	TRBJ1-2	CASSSLWGARSGYTF
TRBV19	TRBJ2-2	CASKRQGDTGELFF
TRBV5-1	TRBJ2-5	CASSLVTGGDETQYF
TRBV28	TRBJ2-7	CASSPNRGWEQYF
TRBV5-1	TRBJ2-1	CASSLVGTGGNEQFF
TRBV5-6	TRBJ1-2	CASRKPGQGGYYGYTF
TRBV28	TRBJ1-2	CASNGAFYGYTF
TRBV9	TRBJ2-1	CASSAGQGTFNEQFF
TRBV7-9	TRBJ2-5	CASSLSRLAVTETQYF
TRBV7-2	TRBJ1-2	CASSFRAGWYGYTF
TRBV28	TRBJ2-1	CASSPFLTRWQFF
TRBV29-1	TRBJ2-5	CSVGGQQETQYF
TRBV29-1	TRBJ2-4	CSVEMGASDKNIQYF
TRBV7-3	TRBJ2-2	CASSLRRGGNTGELFF
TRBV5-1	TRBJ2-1	CASSSQGYNEQFF
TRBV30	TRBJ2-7	CAWSVLRRSSYEQYF
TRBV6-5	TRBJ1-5	CASRPLTYQPQHF
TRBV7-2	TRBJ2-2	CASSLGGANTGELFF
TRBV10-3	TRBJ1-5	CAISVSIRQDPRPQHF
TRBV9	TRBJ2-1	CASSVLGGGGPRNEQFF
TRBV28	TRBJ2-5	CASSLYLVGSGGRETQYF
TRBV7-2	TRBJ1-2	CASSLGGTGVGYTF
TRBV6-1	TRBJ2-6	CASSPRWEANVLTF
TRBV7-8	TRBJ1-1	CASSLGGFTEAFF
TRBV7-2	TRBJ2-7	CASSPQRTVAYEQYF
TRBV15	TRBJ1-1	CATSVEIGTEAFF
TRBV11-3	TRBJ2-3	CASSSLSQGDTQYF
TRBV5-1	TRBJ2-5	CASSVTSGRGETQYF
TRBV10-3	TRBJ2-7	CAISAPSSSYEQYF
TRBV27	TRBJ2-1	CASRKGGSGRRDEQFF
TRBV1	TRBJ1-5	CTSSQDQGDGNQPQHF
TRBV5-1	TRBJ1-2	CASSTEGTAQRGGYTF
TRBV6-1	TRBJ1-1	CASSSQEVTEAFF
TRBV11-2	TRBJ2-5	CASSLVVGTQYF
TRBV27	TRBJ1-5	CASSSGQPGNQPQHF
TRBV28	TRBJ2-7	CASKGQAPREQYF
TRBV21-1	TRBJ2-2	CASSVRGGPAPGELFF
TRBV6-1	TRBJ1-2	CASSEAPGRGGYTF
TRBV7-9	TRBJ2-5	CASSSPGKRGETQYF
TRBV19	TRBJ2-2	CASSGPGSNTGELFF
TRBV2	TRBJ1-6	CASSSQEDPSPLHF
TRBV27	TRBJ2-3	CASRLGTGRLAGDSDTQYF
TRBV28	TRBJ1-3	CASIGNTIYF
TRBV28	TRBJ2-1	CASSSPSGSAYNEQFF
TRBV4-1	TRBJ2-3	CASSQASRNTDTQYF